What follows describes a single T cell receptor beta chain. Its antigen is undetermined. TCRdb keeps only in-frame clones here, not all; method: immunoSEQ multiplex PCR. The repertoire holds some 30,000 clones, with 85% to 90% as singletons. The V end was cut by 1 base, the J end by 6 bases, with 12 bases between. Germline V lookup: CDR1 LNHNV, CDR2 YYDKDF (reference sequence). The CDR3 runs to 14 residues. The data originate from a study of a mutant IDH1 vaccine in newly diagnosed glioma. On the study more broadly: Vaccination was launched 4-6 weeks after radiotherapy alone, or with temozolomide cycles. Receipt of radiotherapy, temozolomide, or both preceded the study, and most received both.

This sample's time point: week 23, last vaccination. A single vaccine dose contained 300 ug of mutant IDH1 20-mer peptide, and topical imiquimod was used with it. There were new WHO grade 3 or 4 astrocytomas in the donors, and these were IDH1-mutant and ATRX-lost. This clonotype was obtained from a man aged 40-49 years with glioma. Sequenced material: PBMCs, taken from a glioma patient whose treatment included an IDH1 peptide vaccine. The gene calls are TRBV15 and TRBJ1-2; TRBD1 is a possible D gene (5 bases). Here the CDR3 reads CATSRGAWGDGYTF. For the CDR3, the DNA is TGTGCCACCAGCAGAGGCGCCTGGGGGGATGGCTACACCTTC. Full variable domain (outside the CDR3, taken from reference TRBV15 and TRBJ1-2): DAMVIQNPRYQVTQFGKPVTLSCSQTLNHNVMYWYQQKSSQAPKLLFHYYDKDFNNEADTPDNFQSRRPNTSFCFLDIRSPGLGDTAMYLCATSRGAWGDGYTFGSGTRLTVV.